The rows below give T cell receptor beta chains drawn from one sample of a study of blood T cell repertoires in COVID-19. Produced via immunoSEQ multiplex PCR; TCRdb's table is partial and in-frame only. The data show 200,000 to 250,000 clones, less than 90% seen once. The sample consisted of peripheral blood. These receptors were taken from a woman aged 80 or older with active or convalescent COVID-19. Both conserved end residues are part of each CDR3. A D gene is named only where the DNA matches it firmly. Some rows have no size entry. The others give once, few or many, or a class for an expanded clone.

length	V	D	J	size	DNA	CDR3
14	TRBV19	-	TRBJ1-1	-	TGTGCCAGTAGTCCGGGGACAACGAACACTGAAGCTTTCTTT	CASSPGTTNTEAFF
15	TRBV4-1	-	TRBJ1-2	-	TGCGCCAGCAGCCTAAGCGGGACTCTTGATTATGGCTACACCTTC	CASSLSGTLDYGYTF
16	TRBV7-9	-	TRBJ1-1	-	TGTGCCAGCAGGAATCAGCTAGGGGTCGGGAACACTGAAGCTTTCTTT	CASRNQLGVGNTEAFF
15	TRBV18	-	TRBJ2-3	-	TGTGCCAGCTCACCTCCCGGGGGGCTCACAGATACGCAGTATTTT	CASSPPGGLTDTQYF
16	TRBV5-1	TRBD2	TRBJ2-5	-	TGCGCCAGCAGCTTGGAACTACTAGCGGGAGGGGAGACCCAGTACTTC	CASSLELLAGGETQYF
17	TRBV2	TRBD2	TRBJ2-2	-	TGTGCCAGCAGGTACCCAGCGGGGGGGCCGAACACCGGGGAGCTGTTTTTT	CASRYPAGGPNTGELFF
14	TRBV11-3	-	TRBJ2-7	once	TGTGCCAGCAGCTTCTTCCCTGACAGAGCCGAGCAGTACTTC	CASSFFPDRAEQYF
17	TRBV27	-	TRBJ2-3	-	TGTGCCAGCAGGGATAGACAGGAAAGAGGGGACGCAGATACGCAGTATTTT	CASRDRQERGDADTQYF
15	TRBV5-1	-	TRBJ1-2	-	TGCGCCAGCAGCTTGGGCCGACAGGTCACCTATGGCTACACCTTC	CASSLGRQVTYGYTF
15	TRBV9	TRBD2	TRBJ2-1	once	TGTGCCAGCAGCGCCAGCGGGAGCTCCTACAATGAGCAGTTCTTC	CASSASGSSYNEQFF
15	TRBV4-3	TRBD2	TRBJ2-1	-	TGCGCCAGCAGCCTGACTAGCGGGCCTTACAATGAGCAGTTCTTC	CASSLTSGPYNEQFF
15	TRBV2	TRBD2	TRBJ2-3	-	TGTGCCAGCTCCCGGACTAGCGGAGGCACAGATACGCAGTATTTT	CASSRTSGGTDTQYF
14	TRBV11-2	-	TRBJ2-5	-	TGTGCCAGCAGCTTCCGCCGCGGGGCGGAGACCCAGTACTTC	CASSFRRGAETQYF
17	TRBV4-3	TRBD2	TRBJ2-1	-	TGCGCCAGCAGCCAGGCCTTAGGACTAGCGGGAGGGGTTGAGCAGTTCTTC	CASSQALGLAGGVEQFF
13	TRBV14	-	TRBJ1-4	few	TGTGCCAGCAGCGGGAAGCGGACCGGGATGCTGTTTTTT	CASSGKRTGMLFF
16	TRBV21-1	-	TRBJ1-4	-	TGTGCCAGCAGCAATGGGACAGCCTCAACTAATGAAAAACTGTTTTTT	CASSNGTASTNEKLFF
16	TRBV7-2	-	TRBJ2-1	-	TGTGCCAGCAGCCTTAGGGGCGGAGACGGGCTCAATGAGCAGTTCTTC	CASSLRGGDGLNEQFF
15	TRBV5-1	-	TRBJ1-4	-	TGCGCCAGCAGCTTAGAGGGATCAACTAATGAAAAACTGTTTTTT	CASSLEGSTNEKLFF
18	TRBV5-6	-	TRBJ1-6	-	TGTGCCAGCAGCCTTCCATCCCCCTCGCGGGTTACTCATTCACCCCTCCACTTT	CASSLPSPSRVTHSPLHF
14	TRBV28	TRBD1	TRBJ1-1	-	TGTGCCAGCAGCCTACCCGGGACAGACCCGCGAGTTATATTT	CASSLPGTDPRVIF
13	TRBV5-4	-	TRBJ1-4	-	TGTGCCAGCAGCTTGCGGTCTAATGAAAAACTGTTTTTT	CASSLRSNEKLFF
16	TRBV28	TRBD1	TRBJ2-2	-	TGTGCCAGCAGTTTATTGGGGACAGGTAACACCGGGGAGCTGTTTTTT	CASSLLGTGNTGELFF
15	TRBV6-5	-	TRBJ2-5	once	TGTGCCAGCAGTTACTCGTCTGGGAGTCAAGAGACCCAGTACTTC	CASSYSSGSQETQYF
16	TRBV18	TRBD1	TRBJ1-6	-	TGTGCCAGCTCACCGCGCGGCCAGGGACAGAATTCACCCCTCCACTTT	CASSPRGQGQNSPLHF
14	TRBV19	TRBD1	TRBJ1-6	few	TGTGCCAGTCGCCCGGGACAGCTTAATTCACCCCTCCACTTT	CASRPGQLNSPLHF
11	TRBV7-2	-	TRBJ2-1	-	TGTGCCAGCAGCTACCGGAATGAGCAGTTCTTC	CASSYRNEQFF
15	TRBV6-2/TRBV6-3	-	TRBJ1-3	-	TGTGCCAGCAGTCTGCCCAGGTCCTCTGGAAACACCATATATTTT	CASSLPRSSGNTIYF
13	TRBV19	-	TRBJ1-1	-	TGTGCCAGTAGCCCTCGCAGGGACACTGAAGCTTTCTTT	CASSPRRDTEAFF
15	TRBV5-4	TRBD1	TRBJ2-7	-	TGTGCCAGCAGCCCTGACAGGGGGACCTCCTACGAGCAGTACTTC	CASSPDRGTSYEQYF
15	TRBV6-5	TRBD2	TRBJ2-7	-	TGTGCCAGCAGGGTCGCCACGGGACTAGTACACGAGCAGTACTTC	CASRVATGLVHEQYF
15	TRBV27	TRBD1	TRBJ2-7	-	TGTGCCAGCAGTTCACCCGGGACAGGGGTTTCCGAGCAGTACTTC	CASSSPGTGVSEQYF
17	TRBV10-3	TRBD2	TRBJ2-3	-	TGTGCCATCAGTGAGCCTACTAGCGGGGGGCCCCTAGATACGCAGTATTTT	CAISEPTSGGPLDTQYF
13	TRBV5-1	-	TRBJ1-1	-	TGCGCCAGCAGCTATACTTTGAACACTGAAGCTTTCTTT	CASSYTLNTEAFF
18	TRBV2	-	TRBJ2-1	-	TGTGCCAGCAGTGAATATGGCGGGACCTTACCGATATACAATGAGCAGTTCTTC	CASSEYGGTLPIYNEQFF
15	TRBV19	-	TRBJ1-1	-	TGTGCCAGTAGTATTTTCTGGGCAGGCAACACTGAAGCTTTCTTT	CASSIFWAGNTEAFF
17	TRBV27	TRBD2	TRBJ2-7	-	TGTGCCAGCAGTTTAGCTAGCGGGGGGGCGAGCTCCTACGAGCAGTACTTC	CASSLASGGASSYEQYF
15	TRBV14	-	TRBJ1-1	-	TGTGCCAGCAGCCAAGTGGGGGGTCTGAACACTGAAGCTTTCTTT	CASSQVGGLNTEAFF
14	TRBV2	-	TRBJ1-5	once	TGTGCCAGCAAGCGGGAACAGGGCAATCAGCCCCAGCATTTT	CASKREQGNQPQHF
12	TRBV25-1	-	TRBJ1-4	-	TGTGCCAGCACCAGGGGTAATGAAAAACTGTTTTTT	CASTRGNEKLFF
14	TRBV9	TRBD1	TRBJ1-2	-	TGTGCCAGCAGCGCGGACAGGGTGGACTATGGCTACACCTTC	CASSADRVDYGYTF
13	TRBV3-1/TRBV3-2	-	TRBJ1-1	once	TGTGCCAGCAGCCATGGGGGAGGAACTGAAGCTTTCTTT	CASSHGGGTEAFF
15	TRBV4-1	-	TRBJ1-6	-	TGCGCCAGCAGCCAATACGGCTCCTATAATTCACCCCTCCACTTT	CASSQYGSYNSPLHF
13	TRBV6-5	TRBD2	TRBJ2-7	once	TGTGCCAGCAGTACGGGACTATCCTACGAGCAGTACTTC	CASSTGLSYEQYF
19	TRBV7-2	-	TRBJ1-6	-	TGTGCCAGCACCCTAGGGGGATTTCTTGGGAGCTCCTATAATTCACCCCTCCACTTT	CASTLGGFLGSSYNSPLHF
14	TRBV28	-	TRBJ1-4	-	TGTGCCAGCAGTTTTACCCTAAGTGGTGAAAAACTGTTTTTT	CASSFTLSGEKLFF
15	TRBV7-9	-	TRBJ1-6	-	TGTGCCAGCAGCTCCTCGGGGGGGGGTAATTCACCCCTCCACTTT	CASSSSGGGNSPLHF
14	TRBV7-8	TRBD2	TRBJ2-7	-	TGTGCCAGCAGCTGGACTAGCGGAGACTACGAGCAGTACTTC	CASSWTSGDYEQYF
15	TRBV2	TRBD2	TRBJ2-5	-	TGTGCCAGTCATTACGGGGGGGCCTCGGTCGAGACCCAGTACTTC	CASHYGGASVETQYF
17	TRBV7-3	TRBD2	TRBJ2-3	-	TGTGCCAGCAGCTTAGCTGGGAGCGGGGGTGGGTCAGATACGCAGTATTTT	CASSLAGSGGGSDTQYF